These 32 T cell receptor beta chains came from one sample sequenced in a study of tumor-infiltrating lymphocytes in primary liver carcinoma. Co-extracted RNA and DNA came from roughly 20-30 mg of unsorted bulk tissue. Total RNA amounting to 500 ng was the source from which TCR beta cDNA was made with a constant-region primer. The TCR beta library was amplified through three nested multiplex PCR rounds in a modified ARM-PCR procedure. TRBV1-TRBV30 forward primers and a C-beta reverse primer were used in the first two PCR rounds, which each ran for approximately 11 cycles. TCRdb processed the multiplex PCR reads anew with MiXCR; each CDR3 protein has one entry. The table records 55,000 to 65,000 distinct CDR3 sequences, 71% of them present only once. The sample was liver tumor tissue from sampling region 2. The subset is: tumor region T2, inferior pole. The receptors originated from a man aged 40-49 years with primary liver carcinoma and hepatitis B virus infection.

About this clonotype itself: With a much larger clone just one base away, this may be a read error. The genes are TRBV10-3 and TRBJ2-7; D is possibly TRBD2 (5 bases). The V end was cut by 6 bases, the J end by 0 bases, with 15 bases between. Per the germline V gene, CDR1 is ENHRY and CDR2 is SYGVKD. This CDR3 region has 15 residues. The CDR3 loop reads CAISYGISDSYEQYF. In DNA, the CDR3 is TGTGCCATCAGCTACGGGATTAGCGACTCCTACGAGCAGTACTTC.

This rearrangement joins TRBV11-2 to TRBJ2-7; 9 bases line up with TRBD1. The CDR3 is 15 amino acids. The germline gives CDR1 SGHAT, CDR2 FQNNGV. V dropped 4 bases and J dropped 5; count of bases not matched to a gene: 9. For the CDR3, the DNA is TGTGCCAGCAGCTCACGATGGACAGGGGAAGACGAGCAGTACTTC. This encodes CASSSRWTGEDEQYF. Full variable domain (rest looked up from reference TRBV11-2 and TRBJ2-7): EAGVAQSPRYKIIEKRQSVAFWCNPISGHATLYWYQQILGQGPKLLIQFQNNGVVDDSQLPKDRFSAERLKGVDSTLKIQPAKLEDSAVYLCASSSRWTGEDEQYFGPGTRLTVT.

The chain couples TRBV6-6 to TRBJ2-7; TRBD1 is a possible D gene (5 bases). Per germline, CDR1 MNHNY and CDR2 SVGAGI (reference sequence). The V gene lost 2 bases and the J gene lost 4 bases, with 15 bases spanning the gap. This CDR3 contains 15 residues. The CDR3 sequence: CASSYGASVRYEQYF. The DNA of the CDR3 is TGTGCCAGCAGTTACGGGGCTAGTGTGAGGTACGAGCAGTACTTC.

J is TRBJ2-7 and V is TRBV29-1; perhaps TRBD2 as D (5 bases). The V gene's germline CDR1 is SQVTM and CDR2 ANQGSEA. The V gene lost 6 bases and the J gene lost 11 bases, with 20 bases spanning the gap. The CDR3 length is 12 residues. For the CDR3, the DNA is TGCAGCGTCCGGGGTTCTTCCTACGTGAAGTACTTC. It specifies CSVRGSSYVKYF.

The chain is built from TRBV4-2 and TRBJ1-2; 7 bases map to TRBD1. Germline lookup yields CDR1 LGHNA and CDR2 YNFKEQ. The CDR3 has 15 amino acids. Trimming at V came to 1 base and at J to 7 bases, leaving 9 bases not matched to a gene. The CDR3 here is CASSQGAGGRSGYTF. In DNA, the CDR3 is TGTGCCAGCAGCCAAGGGGCAGGGGGAAGATCTGGCTACACCTTC.

This clonotype came up once. A read error may explain this, as a much larger clone is one base away. V usage is TRBV7-9 and J usage is TRBJ1-3; D ambiguous. Trimming stripped 3 bases from V and 0 bases from J, with 9 bases between. The CDR3 is made up of 15 amino acids. CDR1 is SEHNR, CDR2 FQNEAQ, per germline (reference sequence). The CDR3 protein is CASSFWEPSGNTIYF. CDR3 bases: TGTGCCAGCAGCTTTTGGGAGCCCTCTGGAAACACCATATATTTT.

The J gene is TRBJ2-7, the V gene TRBV6-5, with 7 nucleotides matching TRBD1. J lost 4 bases, V lost 5 bases, and 14 bases had no gene match. Germline V gives CDR1 MNHEY, CDR2 SVGAGI. The CDR3 runs to 16 residues. As DNA, the CDR3 is TGTGCCAGCAGTCCCGGACAGGCAGCATCCTATTACGAGCAGTACTTC. Protein: CASSPGQAASYYEQYF.

For this clonotype: Since a much larger clone is just one base distant, this may be a read error. The chain is built from TRBV7-9 and TRBJ1-3, with 7 bases identical to TRBD1. V was clipped by 1 base and J by 2 bases; unmatched bases: 11. The CDR3 spans 18 residues. CDR1 and CDR2 from the germline V gene are SEHNR and FQNEAQ (reference sequence). The CDR3 sequence is CASSLVVYAGGPGNTIYF. In nucleotides, the CDR3 is TGTGCCAGCAGCTTAGTAGTCTACGCAGGGGGTCCTGGAAACACCATATATTTT.

Concerning this clonotype itself: A junction boundary mismatches the germline segment, possibly from a read error. The chain is built from TRBV4-2 and TRBJ2-7; 8 bases match TRBD2. Germline CDR1 is LGHNA and CDR2 is YNFKEQ. The CDR3 spans 15 residues. DNA for the CDR3: TGTCCCAGCAGCCCAACACTAGCGGTTAGTTACGAGCAGTACTTC. Encoded protein: CPSSPTLAVSYEQYF.

Regarding this clonotype: A single base separates this from a much larger clone, so it may be a read error. The chain carries TRBV6-1 and TRBJ2-7, with a tentative D call TRBD2 (6 bases). The CDR3 has 16 residues. CDR1 is MNHNS and CDR2 is SASEGT in the germline V gene. V shed 4 bases and J shed 2 bases, with 18 bases lying between them. Here the CDR3 reads CASSALEGRAAYEQYF. The CDR3 nucleotides are TGTGCCAGCAGTGCCCTGGAGGGACGGGCCGCCTACGAGCAGTACTTC.

As concerns this clonotype: A read error may account for a junction end that differs from germline. V and J are TRBV11-2 and TRBJ1-1, with D tentatively TRBD1 (6 bases). From germline, CDR1 is SGHAT and CDR2 FQNNGV. The CDR3 sequence is 16 residues long. The CDR3: CASSFAKLGGDTETFF. In DNA form, the CDR3 reads TGTGCCAGCAGCTTCGCGAAACTGGGGGGGGACACTGAAACTTTCTTT. Full variable domain (missing parts from reference TRBV11-2 and TRBJ1-1): EAGVAQSPRYKIIEKRQSVAFWCNPISGHATLYWYQQILGQGPKLLIQFQNNGVVDDSQLPKDRFSAERLKGVDSTLKIQPAKLEDSAVYLCASSFAKLGGDTETFFGQGTRLTVV.

As for this clonotype: Mismatch with germline at one junction end may stem from a read error. The chain carries TRBV6-6 and TRBJ2-7; D possibly matches TRBD1 or TRBD2 (5 bases each). This CDR3 comprises 13 residues. CDR1 and CDR2 (germline): MNHNY, SVGAGI (reference sequence). CDR3 sequence: CVSKEGPSYEQYF. CDR3 bases: TGTGTCAGCAAAGAGGGGCCTTCCTATGAGCAGTACTTC.

As for this clonotype: Its ends do not fully match the called genes, so a read error is possible. This chain links TRBV24-1 with TRBJ2-3; unclear D gene. Germline V gene data show CDR1 as KGHDR and CDR2 as SFDVKD. The CDR3 consists of 12 residues. CDR3 DNA: TGTGCCACCAGTTGTAGGACCAATACGCAATATTTT. As protein: CATSCRTNTQYF.

This clonotype has more than one count but fewer than ten. The rearrangement links TRBV12-3 or TRBV12-4 to TRBJ2-1; D ambiguous. This CDR3 is built from 12 residues. Trimming removed 5 bases from V and 5 bases from J, with 7 bases in between. CDR3 coding DNA: TGTGCCAGCAGTCTAGATAACAATGAGCAGTTCTTC. Residues: CASSLDNNEQFF.

In the case of this clonotype: A read error is likely, as this CDR3 ends without the conserved phenylalanine or tryptophan. Because the CDR3's place on the DNA is in doubt, the DNA is left out and the CDR3 is given as listed by TCRdb. This chain connects TRBV10-3 to TRBJ2-1; TRBD2, the table's D call, was not compared with the DNA. The CDR3 region is 13 residues in length, termini included. Germline CDR1 ENHRY, CDR2 SYGVKD. The CDR3: CAISERDDGERFL.

About this clonotype itself: This CDR3 is missing its conserved last phenylalanine or tryptophan, likely due to a read error. The chain joins TRBV11-2 to TRBJ1-2; D is unclear. From germline, CDR1 is SGHAT and CDR2 FQNNGV. The CDR3 is made up of 13 amino acids. The CDR3 DNA is TGTGTCAGCAGCTTAGGAGCTAACTATGGTTACACCTTA. Amino acid sequence: CVSSLGANYGYTL.

Remarks on this clonotype: The missing conserved phenylalanine or tryptophan at the end of this CDR3 makes a read error likely. V gene TRBV7-9 combines with J gene TRBJ2-3; 10 positions agree with TRBD1. This CDR3 has 15 amino acids. The germline gives CDR1 SEHNR, CDR2 FQNEAQ (reference sequence). The CDR3 protein is CAGSLRQGATDTQYS. CDR3 nucleotides: TGTGCCGGCAGCCTAAGACAGGGGGCCACAGATACGCAGTATTCT.

Turning to this clonotype: Since no conserved phenylalanine or tryptophan closes the CDR3, a read error is the likely cause. This rearrangement joins TRBV29-1 to TRBJ2-5; D is perhaps TRBD1 or TRBD2 (6 bases each). Germline CDR1 is SQVTM and CDR2 is ANQGSEA. This CDR3 has 13 amino acids. CDR3 sequence: CSGLTQGMETQYL. The CDR3 nucleotides read TGTAGCGGACTCACCCAGGGGATGGAGACTCAGTACCTC.

Many counts were recorded for this clonotype. This chain connects TRBV28 to TRBJ2-7, with D tentatively TRBD2 (5 bases). In germline, CDR1 is MDHEN, CDR2 SYDVKM. CDR3 length equals 15 residues. The V end lost 4 bases, the J end lost 0 bases, and 13 bases lay between the germline ends. The CDR3 region is CASSSLAFSSYEQYF. CDR3 DNA sequence: TGTGCCAGCAGTTCCTTAGCGTTCAGCTCCTACGAGCAGTACTTC.

As regards this clonotype: The CDR3 end shows no conserved phenylalanine or tryptophan, and so a read error is likely. The J gene is TRBJ2-1, the V gene TRBV7-3; D remains unclear. Germline V gene data show CDR1 as SGHTA and CDR2 as FQGTGA. Trimming stripped 2 bases from V and 0 bases from J, with 8 bases between. This CDR3 has 15 residues. CDR3: CASSLGPSSYNEQFL. In DNA, the CDR3 is TGTGCCAGCAGCTTAGGCCCGAGCTCCTACAATGAGCAGTTCCTC.

Regarding this clonotype: In this CDR3 the conserved last residue, phenylalanine or tryptophan, is missing, so a read error is likely. The J gene is TRBJ1-5, the V gene TRBV10-3, with D hard to call. Per germline, CDR1 ENHRY and CDR2 SYGVKD. CDR3 length: 14 amino acids. CDR3 bases: TGTGCCATCAGTGAGTATGAGGACGATCAGCACCAGCATTCT. It is translated as CAISEYEDDQHQHS.

The J gene is TRBJ2-7, the V gene TRBV29-1; D is ambiguous. This CDR3 region has 12 residues. From germline, CDR1 is SQVTM and CDR2 ANQGSEA. The CDR3 spells CIVGWGNHEQYF. The CDR3 DNA is TGCATCGTGGGTTGGGGTAATCACGAGCAGTACTTC.

Turning to this clonotype: Just one base apart from a much larger clone, this may be a read error. The chain carries TRBV12-3 or TRBV12-4 and TRBJ1-5; D remains unclear. V gave up 5 bases and J gave up 5 bases, with 10 bases separating them. The CDR3 extends over 13 amino acids. The CDR3 bases are TGTGCCAGCAGTCGTAACAACGATCAGCCCCAGCATTTT. Its protein is CASSRNNDQPQHF.

Regarding this clonotype: One end of the junction fails to match germline, which may point to a read error. The chain employs TRBV6-5 and TRBJ2-7; maybe TRBD1 (5 bases). Per germline, CDR1 MNHEY and CDR2 SVGAGI. The CDR3 runs 16 residues. Written as DNA, the CDR3 is TGTGTCAGCAGGCCCGGACACGCAGCATCCTTCTACGAGCAGTACTTC. Protein product: CVSRPGHAASFYEQYF.

Remarks on this clonotype: Relative to the germline gene, one junction end is altered; a read error may explain this. V and J are TRBV20-1 and TRBJ2-3; TRBD2 is a possible D gene (5 bases). The CDR3 extends over 14 amino acids. Germline-derived CDR1 and CDR2 are DFQATT and SNEGSKA (reference sequence). The chain's CDR3 is CSAPGSVSIDTQYF. CDR3 DNA: TGCAGTGCTCCGGGAAGTGTTAGCATAGATACGCAGTATTTT.

This clonotype was seen just once. The rearrangement links TRBV4-1 to TRBJ2-1; D unresolved. The CDR3 runs 15 residues. CDR1 and CDR2 from the germline V gene are MGHRA and YSYEKL. V shed 3 bases and J shed 5 bases, with 14 bases lying between them. The CDR3, as DNA: TGCGCCAGCAGCCATTTCGGTAACAACAACAATGAGCAGTTCTTC. As protein: CASSHFGNNNNEQFF.

This clonotype was counted between two and nine times. A read error is likely, as this CDR3 ends without the conserved phenylalanine or tryptophan. V and J are TRBV14 and TRBJ1-2; possible D gene TRBD1, 6 bases. The CDR3 is 14 residues long. V lost 5 bases and J 0 bases, leaving 10 bases between the germline ends. Germline CDR1 and CDR2: SGHDN and FVKESK. The CDR3 sequence: CASSTDRSNYGYTI. The DNA for the CDR3 is TGTGCCAGCAGCACCGACAGGTCTAACTATGGCTACACCATC.

A note on this clonotype: The junction departs from germline at one end; a sequencing error may be responsible. CDR3 protein: CSRSLDSGQPQHF. In nucleotides, the CDR3 is TGTTCCCGCAGCTTAGATAGCGGACAGCCCCAACATTTT. This chain uses TRBV11-2 with TRBJ1-5; weak D call: TRBD1 (6 bases). The CDR3 runs to 13 residues. CDR1 SGHAT and CDR2 FQNNGV come from the germline V gene. Variable domain in full (rest from reference TRBV11-2 and TRBJ1-5): EAGVAQSPRYKIIEKRQSVAFWCNPISGHATLYWYQQILGQGPKLLIQFQNNGVVDDSQLPKDRFSAERLKGVDSTLKIQPAKLEDSAVYLCSRSLDSGQPQHFGDGTRLSIL.

Worth noting for this clonotype: Relative to the germline gene, one junction end is altered; a read error may explain this. The chain combines TRBV4-2 with TRBJ2-7, with 8 bases matching TRBD2. Per the germline V gene, CDR1 is LGHNA and CDR2 is YNFKEQ. The CDR3 extends over 18 amino acids. The CDR3 bases are TGTACCACCATTGGAGAACCGGGACTAGTGGGAGGGCCACACGATCAGTACTTC. Translating it yields CTTIGEPGLVGGPHDQYF.

This clonotype was detected a few times. This chain links TRBV6-5 with TRBJ2-1; 8 nucleotides match TRBD2. Germline V CDR1 and CDR2: MNHEY, SVGAGI. After removal of 6 bases from V and 12 bases from J, the junction contained 13 bases not matched to a gene. The CDR3 has 14 amino acids. CDR3 coding DNA: TGTGCCAGCAGACGATCGGGACTAGTTGGTGGGCAGTTCTTC. This encodes CASRRSGLVGGQFF.

The rearrangement links TRBV6-1 to TRBJ2-7; TRBD1 matches 7 bases. The CDR3 runs 17 residues. The germline V gene encodes CDR1 MNHNS and CDR2 SASEGT. The V gene end was trimmed by 8 bases and the J gene end by 2 bases; junction bases not matched to a gene: 18. The CDR3 protein is CASAQGTQRALPYEQYF. As DNA, the CDR3 is TGTGCCAGCGCACAGGGGACACAGAGGGCCTTGCCCTACGAGCAGTACTTC.

This clonotype was recorded a few times. The chain joins TRBV5-5 to TRBJ2-1; the match to TRBD2 covers 10 bases. Germline loops: CDR1 SGHKS, CDR2 YYEKEE (reference sequence). After removal of 4 bases from V and 7 bases from J, the junction contained 14 bases not matched to a gene. The CDR3 is 17 amino acids. CDR3 DNA: TGTGCCAGCAGCCGGGCTCTAGGCCTAGCGGGAGAAAATGAGCAGTTCTTC. Protein: CASSRALGLAGENEQFF.